A single sample is the source of the 28 T cell receptor beta chains below, sequenced in a study of CD8 T cells in Susac syndrome. Random-hexamer reverse transcription was applied to about 0.5 to 1 ug RNA. Each CDR3 protein is one row after TCRdb ran MiXCR on the immunoSEQ multiplex PCR reads. The sample records around 200,000 distinct CDR3 sequences, 85% to 95% being singletons. The specimen sequenced was CD8+ T cells from PBMCs. Receptor source: a human donor with Susac syndrome.

The chain is built from TRBV4-2 and TRBJ2-7; no reliable D call. The V gene lost 2 bases and the J gene lost 0 bases, with 8 bases spanning the gap. Per the germline V gene, CDR1 is LGHNA and CDR2 is YNFKEQ. CDR3 size: 14 residues. CDR3 in DNA: TGTGCCAGCAGCCAAACCGGGCCCTCCTACGAGCAGTACTTC. Translated, it gives CASSQTGPSYEQYF.

The genes are TRBV20-1 and TRBJ2-1, with TRBD2 matching over 8 bases. The ends lost 4 bases at V and 7 bases at J; junction bases unmatched: 9. The CDR3 totals 14 residues. Per germline, CDR1 DFQATT and CDR2 SNEGSKA (reference sequence). Here the CDR3 reads CSATRGLDTNEQFF. Written as DNA, the CDR3 is TGCAGTGCTACTCGGGGACTAGATACGAATGAGCAGTTCTTC.

The genes are TRBV30 and TRBJ2-1; D not resolved. The V gene's germline CDR1 is GTSNPN and CDR2 SVGIG (reference sequence). V gave up 1 base and J gave up 5 bases, with 3 bases separating them. The CDR3 consists of 11 residues. The CDR3 nucleotides are TGTGCCTGGAGTGAGGACAATGAGCAGTTCTTC. This sequence encodes CAWSEDNEQFF.

J is TRBJ2-7 and V is TRBV15; 8 bases agree with TRBD1. The germline V gene has CDR1 LNHNV and CDR2 YYDKDF (reference sequence). CDR3 length: 16 residues. J was trimmed by 3 bases and V by 4 bases; bases with no gene match: 11. The CDR3 DNA is TGTGCCACCAGCACAGTGGGACAGGCCCATTACTACGAGCAGTACTTC. It encodes CATSTVGQAHYYEQYF.

This sequence joins TRBV9 and TRBJ2-1; D gene uncertain. This CDR3 is built from 13 residues. CDR1 and CDR2 from the germline V gene are SGDLS and YYNGEE. The V end lost 4 bases, the J end lost 7 bases, and 12 bases lay between the germline ends. The chain's CDR3 is CASSPRWDNEQFF. The CDR3 bases are TGTGCCAGCAGCCCCAGATGGGATAATGAGCAGTTCTTC.

CDR3 bases: TGCGCCAGCAGCGAAAAGTACAGTGGCTACACCTTC. This codes for CASSEKYSGYTF. The chain links TRBV5-1 to TRBJ1-2; D not certain. Trimming stripped 4 bases from V and 7 bases from J, with 11 bases between. Germline values: CDR1 SGHRS, CDR2 YFSETQ. The length of the CDR3 is 12 residues.

The V gene is TRBV9, the J gene TRBJ1-1, with TRBD1 matching over 10 bases. Losses at the gene ends were 3 bases for V and 3 bases for J; bases not matched to a gene: 2. The CDR3 spans 14 residues. Germline V gene lookup returns CDR1 SGDLS and CDR2 YYNGEE. The CDR3 nucleotides read TGTGCCAGCAGCGAAGGGACAGGGGACACTGAAGCTTTCTTT. As protein: CASSEGTGDTEAFF.

This chain connects TRBV24-1 to TRBJ1-5; D uncertain. Germline lookup yields CDR1 KGHDR and CDR2 SFDVKD. There are 13 residues in the CDR3. The V end was cut by 5 bases, the J end by 4 bases, with 8 bases between. The CDR3 here is CATSGGMNQPQHF. The CDR3 DNA reads as TGTGCCACCAGTGGAGGGATGAATCAGCCCCAGCATTTT.

The chain carries TRBV7-9 and TRBJ2-7; D is possibly TRBD1 (6 bases). V was shortened by 5 bases and J by 3 bases, with 20 bases between the two germline ends. The CDR3 sequence is 16 residues long. Germline V gene sequence: CDR1 SEHNR, CDR2 FQNEAQ (reference sequence). The CDR3 sequence: CASSPKAAGTYYEQYF. The CDR3 DNA follows: TGTGCCAGCAGCCCGAAGGCCGCCGGGACATACTACGAGCAGTACTTC.

The chain combines TRBV5-1 with TRBJ2-3, with D possibly being TRBD2 (5 bases). Trimming removed 0 bases from V and 1 base from J, with 12 bases in between. Germline loops: CDR1 SGHRS, CDR2 YFSETQ. This CDR3 has 16 amino acids. CDR3 nucleotide sequence: TGCGCCAGCAGCTTGGACGGGGAACTTCGCACAGATACGCAGTATTTT. Its translation is CASSLDGELRTDTQYF. Drawing the rest from reference TRBV5-1 and TRBJ2-3, the complete variable domain is KAGVTQTPRYLIKTRGQQVTLSCSPISGHRSVSWYQQTPGQGLQFLFEYFSETQRNKGNFPGRFSGRQFSNSRSEMNVSTLELGDSALYLCASSLDGELRTDTQYFGPGTRLTVL.

V and J are TRBV28 and TRBJ1-2; D remains ambiguous. From germline, CDR1 is MDHEN and CDR2 SYDVKM. The CDR3 covers 12 residues. V was clipped by 1 base and J by 8 bases, with 8 bases between them. This CDR3 is CASSLSEGGYTF. The CDR3 DNA follows: TGTGCCAGCAGTTTATCGGAGGGAGGCTACACCTTC.

This clonotype appeared a single time. This chain connects TRBV5-1 to TRBJ2-1; 13 bases agree with TRBD2. This CDR3 region has 15 residues. Trimming removed 3 bases from V and 6 bases from J; junction bases left unmatched: 3. Germline V CDR1 and CDR2: SGHRS, YFSETQ. Here the CDR3 reads CASSSTSGRSNEQFF. CDR3 coding DNA: TGCGCCAGCAGCTCGACTAGCGGGAGGTCCAATGAGCAGTTCTTC.

V gene TRBV29-1 combines with J gene TRBJ2-1; TRBD2 might be the D (5 bases). Germline CDR1 and CDR2: SQVTM and ANQGSEA. V dropped 3 bases and J dropped 9 bases, with 27 bases sitting between them. The CDR3 spans 17 residues. The CDR3 bases are TGCAGCGTTGAGGACGGAGGAGGCGTTCGTACGATGGGTGAGCAGTTCTTC. It specifies CSVEDGGGVRTMGEQFF.

The chain employs TRBV4-1 and TRBJ2-1; D not certain. This CDR3 is built from 16 residues. The germline V and J ends were trimmed by 1 base and 0 bases, with 10 bases remaining between them. The germline gives CDR1 MGHRA, CDR2 YSYEKL. The CDR3 here is CASSQAALSSYNEQFF. CDR3 bases: TGCGCCAGCAGCCAAGCTGCCCTGAGCTCCTACAATGAGCAGTTCTTC.

This chain joins TRBV21-1 and TRBJ2-1; TRBD2 reflects the table's D call only, with no check against the DNA. TRBV21-1 is an annotated pseudogene. This CDR3 has 18 residues. CDR3 bases: TGTGCCAGCAGCATACCCGGACTAGCGAGAAGCTCCTACAATGAGCAGTTCTTC. Amino acids: CASSIPGLARSSYNEQFF.

The count of this clonotype is one. The genes are TRBV29-1 and TRBJ1-2; no definite D call. CDR3 length: 12 residues. Trimming cost V 7 bases and J 0 bases, with 9 bases left between them. CDR1 is SQVTM and CDR2 is ANQGSEA in the germline V gene. Written as DNA, the CDR3 is TGCAGCGCCGGACGGTCTAACTATGGCTACACCTTC. Its protein is CSAGRSNYGYTF. The entire variable domain, with the rest obtained from reference TRBV29-1 and TRBJ1-2, is as follows: SAVISQKPSRDICQRGTSLTIQCQVDSQVTMMFWYRQQPGQSLTLIATANQGSEATYESGFVIDKFPISRPNLTFSTLTVSNMSPEDSSIYLCSAGRSNYGYTFGSGTRLTVV.

This clonotype showed up just once. This sequence joins TRBV7-9 and TRBJ2-1, with 12 nucleotides matching TRBD2. This CDR3 has 15 amino acids. In germline, CDR1 is SEHNR, CDR2 FQNEAQ (reference sequence). Trimming removed 1 base from V and 6 bases from J; junction bases left unmatched: 1. The CDR3 protein is CASSLVTSGSNEQFF. The CDR3 bases are TGTGCCAGCAGCTTAGTGACTAGCGGGAGCAATGAGCAGTTCTTC. The full variable domain, in which reference TRBV7-9 and TRBJ2-1 provide the parts outside the CDR3, is DTGVSQNPRHKITKRGQNVTFRCDPISEHNRLYWYRQTLGQGPEFLTYFQNEAQLEKSRLLSDRFSAERPKGSFSTLEIQRTEQGDSAMYLCASSLVTSGSNEQFFGPGTRLTVL.

V is TRBV27 and J is TRBJ2-7; tentative D call: TRBD2 (5 bases). CDR1 and CDR2 from the germline V gene are MNHEY and SMNVEV (reference sequence). V was trimmed by 3 bases and J by 3 bases, leaving 9 bases between them. CDR3 size: 13 residues. For the CDR3, the DNA is TGTGCCAGCAGTTTTGGGAGTAACTACGAGCAGTACTTC. Translation gives CASSFGSNYEQYF.

This chain joins TRBV5-1 and TRBJ2-7, with TRBD1 matching over 12 bases. The germline V gene encodes CDR1 SGHRS and CDR2 YFSETQ. The CDR3 loop spans 14 amino acids. Losses at the gene ends were 5 bases for V and 6 bases for J; bases not matched to a gene: 6. CDR3 protein: CASRPGTGGFEQYF. The CDR3 DNA reads TGCGCCAGCAGGCCCGGGACAGGGGGCTTCGAGCAGTACTTC.

V gene TRBV30 combines with J gene TRBJ1-1; D remains unclear. Germline V gives CDR1 GTSNPN, CDR2 SVGIG (reference sequence). V lost 1 base and J 11 bases, leaving 11 bases between the germline ends. The CDR3 extends over 11 amino acids. The CDR3 sequence: CAWSDILGAFF. For the CDR3, the DNA is TGTGCCTGGAGTGATATACTAGGGGCTTTCTTT.

The CDR3 bases are TGTGCCAGCAGTTCTAGACAGATTCCCTACGAGCAGTACTTC. This gives the protein CASSSRQIPYEQYF. The chain recombines TRBV27 with TRBJ2-7; TRBD1 is a possible D gene (5 bases). Germline CDR1 and CDR2: MNHEY and SMNVEV (reference sequence). The CDR3 extends over 14 amino acids. Trimming removed 4 bases at V and 2 bases at J, with 12 bases between.

This sequence joins TRBV5-1 and TRBJ2-2, with D perhaps assigned TRBD1 or TRBD2 (5 bases each). V lost 1 base and J lost 5, with 9 bases in between. The CDR3 consists of 14 residues. CDR1 is SGHRS and CDR2 is YFSETQ in the germline V gene. This CDR3 reads CASSLMGDTGELFF. The CDR3 DNA reads TGCGCCAGCAGCTTGATGGGGGATACCGGGGAGCTGTTTTTT.

The V and J genes are TRBV30 and TRBJ2-3, with D maybe TRBD1 (5 bases). V lost 0 bases to trimming and J lost 4 bases, with 11 bases between them. Per the germline V gene, CDR1 is GTSNPN and CDR2 is SVGIG (reference sequence). The length of the CDR3 is 14 residues. For the CDR3, the DNA is TGTGCCTGGAGTGTAGGTAGGGGCCCAGATACGCAGTATTTT. Protein sequence: CAWSVGRGPDTQYF.

The genes are TRBV29-1 and TRBJ1-1, with D uncertain. The CDR3 extends over 12 amino acids. Germline V gene sequence: CDR1 SQVTM, CDR2 ANQGSEA. The CDR3 protein is CSEFQGNTEAFF. CDR3 DNA sequence: TGCAGTGAATTCCAAGGGAACACTGAAGCTTTCTTT.

V gene TRBV12-3 or TRBV12-4 combines with J gene TRBJ2-5; 15 bases fit TRBD2. V lost 5 bases to trimming and J lost 2 bases; unmatched junction nucleotides: 3. This CDR3 region has 16 residues. The CDR3 loop reads CASSPGTSGGQETQYF. In nucleotides, the CDR3 is TGTGCCAGCAGTCCAGGGACTAGCGGGGGGCAAGAGACCCAGTACTTC.

The chain carries TRBV7-9 and TRBJ1-6; the D is unclear. In germline, CDR1 is SEHNR, CDR2 FQNEAQ (reference sequence). V was clipped by 5 bases and J by 7 bases, with 9 bases between them. The CDR3 consists of 13 residues. The CDR3 sequence is CASSRSGNSPLHF. The CDR3 coding sequence is TGTGCCAGCAGCCGGTCGGGGAATTCACCCCTCCACTTT.

The chain joins TRBV4-1 to TRBJ2-3, with D hard to call. Trimming left V 1 base short and J 4 bases short, with 15 bases between. The CDR3 runs 16 residues. Germline V CDR1 and CDR2: MGHRA, YSYEKL. As DNA, the CDR3 is TGCGCCAGCAGCCAAGGACCGGGCCCAGAGGCAGATACGCAGTATTTT. It specifies CASSQGPGPEADTQYF.

This chain uses TRBV7-9 with TRBJ2-3; 9 nucleotides align to TRBD2. The CDR3 sequence is 18 residues long. Germline CDR1 reads SEHNR; CDR2 reads FQNEAQ (reference sequence). V lost 0 bases to trimming and J lost 0 bases; unmatched junction nucleotides: 7. The CDR3 here is CASSLATGTSISTDTQYF. CDR3 DNA sequence: TGTGCCAGCAGCTTAGCAACCGGGACTAGCATTAGCACAGATACGCAGTATTTT.